Listed here are 22 T cell receptor beta chains from one sample, sequenced in a study of neoadjuvant nivolumab and ipilimumab in lung cancer. Clones were sequenced by immunoSEQ multiplex PCR, and TCRdb holds only the in-frame ones, with some missing. This table holds roughly 34,000 clones, around 90% found once. This specimen consisted of peripheral blood, obtained after neoadjuvant nivolumab, alone or with ipilimumab, at or shortly before surgery. These receptors were collected from an adult with non-small cell lung cancer.

The chain has TRBV7-6 and TRBJ2-7; 13 bases align to TRBD2. V lost 5 bases to trimming and J lost 0 bases; unmatched junction nucleotides: 13. The CDR3 extends over 19 amino acids. The V gene's germline CDR1 is SGHVS and CDR2 FNYEAQ. The CDR3 region is CASSPVRATSGRSSYEQYF. CDR3 sequence (DNA): TGTGCCAGCAGCCCAGTCAGGGCGACTAGCGGGAGGTCCTCCTACGAGCAGTACTTC. The variable domain in full, completed from reference TRBV7-6 and TRBJ2-7, reads GAGVSQSPRYKVTKRGQDVALRCDPISGHVSLYWYRQALGQGPEFLTYFNYEAQQDKSGLPNDRFSAERPEGSISTLTIQRTEQRDSAMYRCASSPVRATSGRSSYEQYFGPGTRLTVT.

V is TRBV11-2 and J is TRBJ1-1; the match to TRBD1 covers 10 bases. This CDR3 spans 17 amino acids. The V gene end was trimmed by 4 bases and the J gene end by 0 bases; junction bases not matched to a gene: 8. In germline, CDR1 is SGHAT, CDR2 FQNNGV. In nucleotides, the CDR3 is TGTGCCAGCAGCTCCCGGGGGACAGGGGCATTGAACACTGAAGCTTTCTTT. This codes for CASSSRGTGALNTEAFF.

The DNA for the CDR3 is TGTGCCAGCAGTCACCGGACCCTTTATACCCAGTACTTC. Its translation is CASSHRTLYTQYF. The chain joins TRBV2 to TRBJ2-5; D unresolved. The length of the CDR3 is 13 residues. From germline, CDR1 is SNHLY and CDR2 FYNNEI. Trimming cost V 5 bases and J 8 bases, with 15 bases left between them.

The V gene is TRBV7-8, the J gene TRBJ2-3; possible D gene TRBD2, 5 bases. The CDR3 covers 16 residues. Germline V lookup: CDR1 SGHVS, CDR2 FQNEAQ. V lost 3 bases and J 0 bases, leaving 13 bases between the germline ends. The DNA for the CDR3 is TGTGCCAGCAGCTTTTTCCTAAGCGGCAGCACAGATACGCAGTATTTT. This codes for CASSFFLSGSTDTQYF.

The chain couples TRBV5-4 to TRBJ2-5, with 9 nucleotides matching TRBD2. This CDR3 spans 13 amino acids. Germline CDR1 is SGHNT and CDR2 is YYREEE (reference sequence). After removal of 5 bases from V and 4 bases from J, the junction contained 3 bases not matched to a gene. The CDR3 loop reads CASRVAGVETQYF. The CDR3 DNA is TGTGCCAGCAGAGTAGCGGGAGTAGAGACCCAGTACTTC. The variable domain in full, with the rest retrieved from reference TRBV5-4 and TRBJ2-5, is ETGVTQSPTHLIKTRGQQVTLRCSSQSGHNTVSWYQQALGQGPQFIFQYYREEENGRGNFPPRFSGLQFPNYSSELNVNALELDDSALYLCASRVAGVETQYFGPGTRLLVL.

V is TRBV6-5 and J is TRBJ2-7, with TRBD1 identical over 10 bases. This CDR3 has 14 residues. Germline assignment: CDR1 MNHEY and CDR2 SVGAGI. V shed 2 bases, J shed 4 bases, and the junction held 2 bases outside the gene matches. The CDR3 here is CASSYGTGVYEQYF. CDR3 nucleotides: TGTGCCAGCAGTTACGGGACAGGGGTTTACGAGCAGTACTTC.

The rearrangement links TRBV6-1 to TRBJ1-2; 11 bases agree with TRBD1. The CDR3 contains 15 residues. V dropped 6 bases and J dropped 6; count of bases not matched to a gene: 9. Germline-derived CDR1 and CDR2 are MNHNS and SASEGT. CDR3: CASRGYGTGGDGYTF. The CDR3 nucleotides are TGTGCCAGCAGGGGATATGGGACAGGGGGAGATGGCTACACCTTC.

This chain uses TRBV10-2 with TRBJ2-1; unclear D gene. Per the germline V gene, CDR1 is WSHSY and CDR2 is SAAADI. Deletions cut 3 bases from V and 5 bases from J, with 8 bases between. There are 13 residues in the CDR3. DNA for the CDR3: TGCGCCAGCAGTGAAGTCTTCGACAATGAGCAGTTCTTC. This encodes CASSEVFDNEQFF.

The genes are TRBV7-2 and TRBJ2-7, with D perhaps being TRBD1 or TRBD2 (5 bases each). Deletions cut 3 bases from V and 4 bases from J, with 16 bases between. Per germline, CDR1 SGHTA and CDR2 FQGNSA. This CDR3 has 15 amino acids. CDR3 sequence: CASSFPGGTKYEQYF. CDR3 in DNA: TGTGCCAGCAGCTTCCCTGGGGGAACCAAGTACGAGCAGTACTTC.

This clone was found once. CDR3 in amino acids: CASSWGGLAEDEQYF. The CDR3 region has the DNA TGTGCCAGCAGCTGGGGCGGGCTAGCAGAAGACGAGCAGTACTTC. This chain joins TRBV9 and TRBJ2-7; the D call may be TRBD1 or TRBD2 (5 bases each). The CDR3 spans 15 residues. The germline CDR1 and CDR2 sequences are SGDLS and YYNGEE. V gave up 4 bases and J gave up 5 bases, with 19 bases separating them.

The chain combines TRBV4-1 with TRBJ1-1, with D maybe TRBD1 (6 bases). Germline values: CDR1 MGHRA, CDR2 YSYEKL. V lost 3 bases, J lost 4 bases, and 18 bases lay in between. The CDR3 length is 16 residues. CDR3 nucleotide sequence: TGCGCCAGCAGCCAGGACCCCCCCGGGGGGCCCACTGAAGCTTTCTTT. This gives the protein CASSQDPPGGPTEAFF.

The chain employs TRBV6-5 and TRBJ2-5; no firm D call. CDR1 and CDR2 from the germline V gene are MNHEY and SVGAGI. This CDR3 region has 14 residues. V shed 4 bases and J shed 5 bases, with 14 bases lying between them. The CDR3 reads CASSSLIRSETQYF. In DNA, the CDR3 is TGTGCCAGCAGTTCACTTATCCGATCGGAGACCCAGTACTTC.

The rearrangement uses TRBV14 and TRBJ1-5; no definite D call. The germline gives CDR1 SGHDN, CDR2 FVKESK. V shed 4 bases and J shed 7 bases, with 29 bases lying between them. This CDR3 region has 19 residues. CDR3 sequence reads: CASSLRMGRVFSMVQPQHF. The CDR3 region has the DNA TGTGCCAGCAGCCTTCGGATGGGCAGAGTTTTTTCGATGGTACAGCCCCAGCATTTT.

V gene TRBV15 combines with J gene TRBJ2-5, with D possibly matching TRBD1 (5 bases). The CDR3 runs 13 residues. V was pared by 1 base and J by 3 bases, with 6 bases between. Germline V gives CDR1 LNHNV, CDR2 YYDKDF (reference sequence). The CDR3 nucleotides read TGTGCCACCAGCAGAGTAGGGGAAGAGACCCAGTACTTC. It yields the protein CATSRVGEETQYF. Full variable domain (outside the CDR3, taken from reference TRBV15 and TRBJ2-5): DAMVIQNPRYQVTQFGKPVTLSCSQTLNHNVMYWYQQKSSQAPKLLFHYYDKDFNNEADTPDNFQSRRPNTSFCFLDIRSPGLGDTAMYLCATSRVGEETQYFGPGTRLLVL.

The J gene is TRBJ2-4, the V gene TRBV27, with TRBD2 matching 7 bases. CDR1 and CDR2 from the germline V gene are MNHEY and SMNVEV (reference sequence). The CDR3 sequence is 16 residues long. J was trimmed by 0 bases and V by 5 bases; bases with no gene match: 7. CDR3 sequence reads: CASSPKRDTAKNIQYF. The CDR3 DNA sequence: TGTGCCAGCAGTCCTAAGCGGGATACAGCCAAAAACATTCAGTACTTC.

V is TRBV18 and J is TRBJ2-7, with TRBD1 matching 10 bases. V was clipped by 6 bases and J by 3 bases; unmatched bases: 5. The CDR3 covers 14 residues. Per germline, CDR1 KGHSH and CDR2 LQKENI. CDR3 coding DNA: TGTGCCAGCTCTACCGGGACAGGGGTCTACGAGCAGTACTTC. Residues: CASSTGTGVYEQYF.

The CDR3 DNA reads TGTGCCAGCAGCCAAGTTCCTAGCGCCGGATTCGAGCAGTACTTC. It specifies CASSQVPSAGFEQYF. The gene calls are TRBV14 and TRBJ2-7; D is possibly TRBD2 (6 bases). This CDR3 has 15 residues. Trimming stripped 1 base from V and 6 bases from J, with 16 bases between. CDR1 and CDR2 from the germline V gene are SGHDN and FVKESK.

This clone was detected once. The chain combines TRBV6-5 with TRBJ1-2, with D possibly TRBD1 on 5 matching bases. From germline, CDR1 is MNHEY and CDR2 SVGAGI. The CDR3 runs to 15 residues. Trimming took off 5 bases at V and 2 bases at J, with 15 bases between the two ends. The CDR3 nucleotides read TGTGCCAGCAGTCTCCAGGGAAATGCCAACTATGGCTACACCTTC. Amino acid sequence: CASSLQGNANYGYTF.

The chain joins TRBV5-8 to TRBJ2-7, with 9 bases aligning to TRBD1. CDR3 length: 14 amino acids. Germline V gene data show CDR1 as SGHTS and CDR2 as YDEGEE. Germline trimming cut 4 bases from V and 2 bases from J; bases unmatched to any gene: 4. The CDR3 here is CASSRGQGPYEQYF. CDR3 DNA sequence: TGTGCCAGCAGCCGGGGACAGGGACCCTACGAGCAGTACTTC.

The J gene is TRBJ2-7, the V gene TRBV5-5; tentative D call: TRBD1 (5 bases). V was pared by 3 bases and J by 2 bases, with 12 bases between. In germline, CDR1 is SGHKS, CDR2 YYEKEE (reference sequence). This CDR3 has 14 residues. Here the CDR3 DNA reads TGTGCCAGCAGCTCCTGGACATACACCTACGAGCAGTACTTC. Protein product: CASSSWTYTYEQYF. Full variable domain (missing parts from reference TRBV5-5 and TRBJ2-7): DAGVTQSPTHLIKTRGQQVTLRCSPISGHKSVSWYQQVLGQGPQFIFQYYEKEERGRGNFPDRFSARQFPNYSSELNVNALLLGDSALYLCASSSWTYTYEQYFGPGTRLTVT.

The rearrangement uses TRBV29-1 and TRBJ2-1, with 12 positions matching TRBD2. Germline assignment: CDR1 SQVTM and CDR2 ANQGSEA. After removal of 7 bases from V and 1 base from J, the junction contained 14 bases not matched to a gene. The CDR3 is 18 residues long. In nucleotides, the CDR3 is TGCAGCGCCTACAGCTGGACTAGCGGGAATACGTCCTACAATGAGCAGTTCTTC. Protein product: CSAYSWTSGNTSYNEQFF.

V gene TRBV19 combines with J gene TRBJ1-5, with 9 bases aligning to TRBD1. Trimming took 6 bases from V and 4 from J; bases not matched to a gene: 7. CDR3 length: 15 residues. Germline loops: CDR1 LNHDA, CDR2 SQIVND (reference sequence). CDR3 sequence: CASRGQGLGNQPQHF. The DNA for the CDR3 is TGTGCCAGTAGGGGACAGGGATTGGGTAATCAGCCCCAGCATTTT.